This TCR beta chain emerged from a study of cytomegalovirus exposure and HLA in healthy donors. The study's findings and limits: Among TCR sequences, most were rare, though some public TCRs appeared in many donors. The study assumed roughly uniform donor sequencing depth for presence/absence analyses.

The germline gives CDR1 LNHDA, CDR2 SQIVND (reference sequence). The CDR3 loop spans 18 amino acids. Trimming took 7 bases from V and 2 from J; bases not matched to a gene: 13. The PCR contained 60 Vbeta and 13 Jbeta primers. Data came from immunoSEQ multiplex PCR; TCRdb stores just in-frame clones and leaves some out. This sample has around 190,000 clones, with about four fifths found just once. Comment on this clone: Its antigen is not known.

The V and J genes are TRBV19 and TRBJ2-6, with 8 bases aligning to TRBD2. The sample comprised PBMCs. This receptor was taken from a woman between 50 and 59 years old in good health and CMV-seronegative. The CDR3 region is CASKVLGLDAPGANVLTF. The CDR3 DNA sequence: TGTGCCAGTAAGGTATTGGGACTAGACGCCCCTGGGGCCAACGTCCTGACTTTC.